The 24 T cell receptor beta chains below come from one sample, sequenced in a study of Ad26.COV2.S vaccination and SARS-CoV-2 variants. The treatment denotes: about 20 received Ad26.COV2.S at low or high dose, single or two shots; 5 received placebo; per-sample allocation not given. Samples came from day 63 after the first vaccine or placebo injection. Using immunoSEQ multiplex PCR, the repertoire was profiled, and TCRdb retains in-frame clones only, with some absent. In the table there are about 460,000 clones, nearly 90% of which are singletons. The sequences come from peripheral blood, collected in a trial of Ad26.COV2.S vaccine versus placebo. These receptors came from a person aged 18-65 years who received the Ad26.COV2.S COVID-19 vaccine or a placebo.

The chain has TRBV24-1 and TRBJ2-1; D is unclear. CDR1 KGHDR and CDR2 SFDVKD come from the germline V gene. V was trimmed by 4 bases and J by 9 bases, leaving 6 bases between them. This CDR3 spans 11 amino acids. CDR3 protein: CATSESGEQFF. Here the CDR3 DNA reads TGTGCCACCAGTGAGAGTGGTGAGCAGTTCTTC.

Only one count was recorded for this clone. Different DNA sequences within this sample yield the same CDR3. The chain recombines TRBV18 with TRBJ1-1; D remains unclear. This CDR3 is 13 amino acids long. Per the germline V gene, CDR1 is KGHSH and CDR2 is LQKENI. Trimming left V 2 bases short and J 0 bases short, with 4 bases between. The CDR3 sequence is CASSPGLNTEAFF. CDR3 sequence (DNA): TGTGCCAGCTCACCAGGGTTGAACACTGAAGCTTTCTTT.

The rearrangement links TRBV7-5 to TRBJ2-3; TRBD1, as called in the table, went unchecked against the DNA. TRBV7-5 is classified as a pseudogene. The CDR3 spans 17 residues. The CDR3 protein is CARSPTRGHRSTDTQYF. The CDR3 DNA follows: TGTGCCAGAAGCCCAACCAGGGGTCACAGGAGCACAGATACGCAGTATTTT.

The CDR3 DNA is TGTGCCAGCAGCCGCCGAACAGGGATCACGAACACTGAAGCTTTCTTT. The encoded protein is CASSRRTGITNTEAFF. The chain employs TRBV14 and TRBJ1-1, with D perhaps matching TRBD1 (6 bases). V lost 4 bases to trimming and J lost 1 base, with 16 bases between them. CDR1 is SGHDN and CDR2 is FVKESK in the germline V gene. The CDR3 is 16 residues long. The whole variable domain, remainder taken from reference TRBV14 and TRBJ1-1, is EAGVTQFPSHSVIEKGQTVTLRCDPISGHDNLYWYRRVMGKEIKFLLHFVKESKQDESGMPNNRFLAERTGGTYSTLKVQPAELEDSGVYFCASSRRTGITNTEAFFGQGTRLTVV.

V usage is TRBV6-5 and J usage is TRBJ2-1; no clear D gene. The CDR3 extends over 16 amino acids. CDR1 is MNHEY and CDR2 is SVGAGI in the germline V gene. V lost 0 bases to trimming and J lost 6 bases, with 15 bases between them. The CDR3 region has the DNA TGTGCCAGCAGTTACTCATTCCGTAGCAGCGCCAATGAGCAGTTCTTC. Protein product: CASSYSFRSSANEQFF.

The CDR3 region is CASSPRGRIKTGELFF. The CDR3 DNA sequence: TGTGCCAGCAGCCCGCGGGGGCGGATTAAGACCGGGGAGCTGTTTTTT. The chain joins TRBV6-2 or TRBV6-3 to TRBJ2-2; maybe TRBD2 (7 bases). With 6 bases removed from V and 5 bases from J, the gap between germline ends came to 19 bases. CDR3 size: 16 residues. Germline CDR1 and CDR2: MNHEY and SVGEGT.

V and J are TRBV20-1 and TRBJ1-6; D uncertain. The V gene's germline CDR1 is DFQATT and CDR2 SNEGSKA (reference sequence). Deletions cut 3 bases from V and 10 bases from J, with 13 bases between. The CDR3 is made up of 13 amino acids. The CDR3, as DNA: TGCAGTGCTAGTCCCGGGTTTGGGTCACCCCTCCACTTT. Translating gives CSASPGFGSPLHF.

The chain carries TRBV19 and TRBJ1-1, with D uncertain. V lost 3 bases and J 10 bases, leaving 9 bases between the germline ends. The CDR3 runs to 11 residues. Germline loops: CDR1 LNHDA, CDR2 SQIVND (reference sequence). CDR3 loop: CASSIEEGAFF. The CDR3 nucleotides are TGTGCCAGTAGTATTGAGGAGGGAGCTTTCTTT.

The genes are TRBV7-9 and TRBJ2-7, with 10 bases matching TRBD2. Germline V gives CDR1 SEHNR, CDR2 FQNEAQ (reference sequence). After removal of 5 bases from V and 2 bases from J, the junction contained 12 bases not matched to a gene. CDR3 length equals 17 residues. This CDR3 reads CASSPRPWTSGTYEQYF. Here the CDR3 DNA reads TGTGCCAGCAGCCCAAGGCCCTGGACTAGCGGTACCTACGAGCAGTACTTC.

The chain combines TRBV7-2 with TRBJ2-2, with D hard to call. Germline assignment: CDR1 SGHTA and CDR2 FQGNSA. This CDR3 has 15 residues. V was pared by 1 base and J by 2 bases, with 8 bases between. The chain's CDR3 is CASSLGGRNTGELFF. Here the CDR3 DNA reads TGTGCCAGCAGCTTAGGAGGCAGAAACACCGGGGAGCTGTTTTTT.

V gene TRBV6-5 combines with J gene TRBJ1-3, with TRBD1 as a possible D gene (5 bases). The CDR3 contains 15 residues. CDR1 is MNHEY, CDR2 SVGAGI, per germline. V was shortened by 10 bases and J by 0 bases, with 16 bases between the two germline ends. CDR3 in DNA: TGTGCCACAGTCCGGGACCGCTTCTCTGGAAACACCATATATTTT. This sequence encodes CATVRDRFSGNTIYF.

This clone was observed a single time. This chain joins TRBV27 and TRBJ2-3; TRBD2 agrees at 9 bases. Trimming took 6 bases from V and 8 from J; bases not matched to a gene: 12. This CDR3 spans 15 amino acids. CDR1 and CDR2 from the germline V gene are MNHEY and SMNVEV (reference sequence). The CDR3 sequence: CASSPTSGYSGTQYF. DNA of the CDR3: TGTGCCAGCAGCCCTACTAGCGGGTATTCTGGTACGCAGTATTTT.

The chain uses TRBV21-1 and TRBJ2-3; the D call in the table, TRBD2, was not verified against the DNA. TRBV21-1 is recorded as a pseudogene. The CDR3 is 16 residues long. In DNA, the CDR3 is TGTGCCAGCAGCAAAGGACTAGCGGGAGCCACAGATACGCAGTATTTT. Protein: CASSKGLAGATDTQYF.

The V and J genes are TRBV19 and TRBJ1-4; D perhaps matches TRBD1 (5 bases). The V and J ends lost 6 bases and 0 bases respectively, with 11 bases between them. The length of the CDR3 is 15 residues. Germline values: CDR1 LNHDA, CDR2 SQIVND (reference sequence). CDR3 residues: CASRAGGTTNEKLFF. The CDR3, as DNA: TGTGCCAGTAGGGCGGGGGGAACAACTAATGAAAAACTGTTTTTT.

The sample holds many counts of this clone. The chain joins TRBV9 to TRBJ1-2, with no clear D. With 2 bases removed from V and 7 bases from J, the gap between germline ends came to 12 bases. The CDR3 extends over 13 amino acids. The germline V gene encodes CDR1 SGDLS and CDR2 YYNGEE. CDR3 sequence reads: CASSVDSTGGYTF. The CDR3 DNA is TGTGCCAGCAGCGTTGATTCGACGGGTGGCTACACCTTC.

The V gene is TRBV29-1, the J gene TRBJ2-1; the match to TRBD1 covers 8 bases. CDR1 SQVTM and CDR2 ANQGSEA come from the germline V gene. The CDR3 extends over 14 amino acids. The CDR3 reads CTGVRARGLGEQFF. CDR3 bases: TGCACCGGCGTTAGAGCCAGGGGGCTAGGAGAGCAGTTCTTC.

The gene calls are TRBV11-2 and TRBJ1-3, with unresolved D. V dropped 8 bases and J dropped 8 bases, with 13 bases sitting between them. Per the germline V gene, CDR1 is SGHAT and CDR2 is FQNNGV. The CDR3 runs to 12 residues. CDR3 nucleotides: TGTGCCAGCGAAAGCCTCGGGGACACCATATATTTT. The encoded protein is CASESLGDTIYF.

V gene TRBV18 combines with J gene TRBJ1-4; D is ambiguous. The length of the CDR3 is 15 residues. The V and J ends lost 0 bases and 1 base respectively, with 6 bases between them. The germline V gene has CDR1 KGHSH and CDR2 LQKENI. As DNA, the CDR3 is TGTGCCAGCTCACCACCGGCCGGAACTAATGAAAAACTGTTTTTT. It yields the protein CASSPPAGTNEKLFF.

V is TRBV19 and J is TRBJ2-7; 9 bases map to TRBD1. The germline CDR1 and CDR2 sequences are LNHDA and SQIVND (reference sequence). The V and J ends lost 4 bases and 0 bases, in that order; junction bases with no gene match: 13. This CDR3 spans 18 amino acids. As DNA, the CDR3 is TGTGCCAGTAGTAGCCCATACGGAGGACAGGGGAGCTCCTACGAGCAGTACTTC. It specifies CASSSPYGGQGSSYEQYF.

A remark on this clone: At one boundary the junction diverges from the germline segment, which might be a read error. The V gene is TRBV7-7, the J gene TRBJ2-7, with 8 bases aligning to TRBD1. The length of the CDR3 is 15 residues. Germline V gene lookup returns CDR1 SSHAT and CDR2 FNYEAQ (reference sequence). CDR3 sequence reads: CASSRGQGGPYEQYF. CDR3 sequence (DNA): TGTGCTAGCAGCCGTGGACAGGGTGGGCCCTACGAGCAGTACTTC.

The CDR3 spells CASSLSRDTTNEKLFF. The CDR3 coding sequence is TGTGCCAGCAGTTTATCCCGGGACACCACTAATGAAAAACTGTTTTTT. The rearrangement joins TRBV27 to TRBJ1-4; D might be TRBD1 (6 bases). Trimming cost V 0 bases and J 2 bases, with 10 bases left between them. Germline CDR1 is MNHEY and CDR2 is SMNVEV (reference sequence). This CDR3 region has 16 residues.

The chain links TRBV14 to TRBJ2-3; TRBD1 might be the D (5 bases). Germline V lookup: CDR1 SGHDN, CDR2 FVKESK. The CDR3 sequence is 13 residues long. The germline V and J ends were trimmed by 3 bases and 3 bases, with 7 bases remaining between them. The CDR3 is CASSQTVTDTQYF. The DNA of the CDR3 is TGTGCCAGCAGCCAGACAGTTACAGATACGCAGTATTTT.

V usage is TRBV5-1 and J usage is TRBJ2-7, with a tentative D call TRBD1 (6 bases). CDR1 and CDR2 from the germline V gene are SGHRS and YFSETQ. The V end was cut by 4 bases, the J end by 7 bases, with 15 bases between. The CDR3 has 13 residues. DNA for the CDR3: TGCGCCAGCAGCATGGACAGAGCGCGGGAGCAGTACTTC. It is translated as CASSMDRAREQYF.

This chain connects TRBV28 to TRBJ1-5; no clear D. CDR3 size: 14 residues. V was trimmed by 3 bases and J by 4 bases, leaving 10 bases between them. Germline CDR1 is MDHEN and CDR2 is SYDVKM. CDR3 in amino acids: CASSFPQVNQPQHF. CDR3 coding DNA: TGTGCCAGCAGTTTTCCCCAGGTGAATCAGCCCCAGCATTTT.